This T cell receptor (beta chain) was sequenced in a study of T cells in Graves' hyperthyroidism and ophthalmopathy. Regarding the study as a whole: Model output signaled ophthalmopathy a median about seven months ahead of onset. Within blood appeared most thyroid clonotypes that had expanded above 0.001. Ophthalmopathy and stable hyperthyroidism were told apart by a 13 V-J model.

This clonotype came up many times. As yet, its antigen is unknown. The CDR3 has 15 amino acids. Unmatched junction bases numbered 5, after V lost 5 bases and J lost 3 bases. The germline V gene has CDR1 LNHDA and CDR2 SQIVND (reference sequence). There were TCR beta CDR3 regions amplified from RNA transcripts. The HTBI primer set served for first-round RT-PCR of the TCR CDR3. TCRdb re-analysed the multiplex PCR reads in MiXCR, keeping a single row per CDR3 protein. Among more than 150,000 distinct CDR3 sequences listed, about a sixth were seen once. J is TRBJ2-1 and V is TRBV19, with 9 bases lining up with TRBD1. The specimen was blood. The TCR sequence derives from a woman in her forties or fifties with Graves' hyperthyroidism. The CDR3 spells CASSPTGGFYNEQFF. The CDR3, as DNA: TGTGCCAGTAGTCCTACAGGGGGCTTCTACAATGAGCAGTTCTTC.